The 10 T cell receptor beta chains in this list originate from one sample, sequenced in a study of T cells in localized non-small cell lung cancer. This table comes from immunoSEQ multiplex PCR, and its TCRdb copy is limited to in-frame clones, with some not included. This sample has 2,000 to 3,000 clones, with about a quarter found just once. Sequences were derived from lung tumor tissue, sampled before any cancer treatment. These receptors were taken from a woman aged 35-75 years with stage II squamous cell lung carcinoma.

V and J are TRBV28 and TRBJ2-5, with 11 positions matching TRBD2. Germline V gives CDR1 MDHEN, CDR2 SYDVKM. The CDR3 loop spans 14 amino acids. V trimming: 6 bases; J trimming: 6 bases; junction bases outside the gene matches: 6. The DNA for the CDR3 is TGTGCCAGCAGAACTAGCGGGAGTGGCCAGACCCAGTACTTC. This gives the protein CASRTSGSGQTQYF. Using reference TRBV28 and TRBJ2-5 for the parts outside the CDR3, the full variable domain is DVKVTQSSRYLVKRTGEKVFLECVQDMDHENMFWYRQDPGLGLRLIYFSYDVKMKEKGDIPEGYSVSREKKERFSLILESASTNQTSMYLCASRTSGSGQTQYFGPGTRLLVL.

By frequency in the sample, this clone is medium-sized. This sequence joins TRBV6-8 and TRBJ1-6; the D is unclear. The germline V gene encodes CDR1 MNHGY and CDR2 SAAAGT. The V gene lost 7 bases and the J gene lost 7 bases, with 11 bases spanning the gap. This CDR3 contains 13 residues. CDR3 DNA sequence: TGTGCCAGCATTAACCGTGTGAATTCACCCCTCCACTTT. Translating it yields CASINRVNSPLHF.

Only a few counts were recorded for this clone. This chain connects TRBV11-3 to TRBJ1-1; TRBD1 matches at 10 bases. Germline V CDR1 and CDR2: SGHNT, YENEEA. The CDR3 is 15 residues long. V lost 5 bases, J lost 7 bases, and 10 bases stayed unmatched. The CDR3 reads CASSPRQGAGGEAFF. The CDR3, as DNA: TGTGCCAGCAGCCCCCGACAGGGGGCCGGAGGTGAAGCTTTCTTT.

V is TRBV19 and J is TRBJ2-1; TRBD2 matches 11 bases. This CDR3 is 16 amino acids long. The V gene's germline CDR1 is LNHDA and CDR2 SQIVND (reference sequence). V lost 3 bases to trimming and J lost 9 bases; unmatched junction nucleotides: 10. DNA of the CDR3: TGTGCCAGTAGTATGGTTTTACTAGCGGGAGATCGTGAGCAGTTCTTC. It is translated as CASSMVLLAGDREQFF.

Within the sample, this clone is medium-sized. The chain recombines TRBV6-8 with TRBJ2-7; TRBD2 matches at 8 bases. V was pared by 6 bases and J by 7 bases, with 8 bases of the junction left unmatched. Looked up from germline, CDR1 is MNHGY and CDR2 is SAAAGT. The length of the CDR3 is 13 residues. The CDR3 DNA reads TGTGCCAGCAGAGGCGGGGGGACGGGTGAGCAGTACTTC. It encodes CASRGGGTGEQYF.

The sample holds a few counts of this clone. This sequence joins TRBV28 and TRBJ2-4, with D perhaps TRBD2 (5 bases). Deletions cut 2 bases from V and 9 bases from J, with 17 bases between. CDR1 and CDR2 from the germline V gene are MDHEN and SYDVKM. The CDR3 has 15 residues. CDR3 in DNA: TGTGCCAGCAGTTTACCCATGGGTCGACGGGGCATTCAGTACTTC. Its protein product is CASSLPMGRRGIQYF.

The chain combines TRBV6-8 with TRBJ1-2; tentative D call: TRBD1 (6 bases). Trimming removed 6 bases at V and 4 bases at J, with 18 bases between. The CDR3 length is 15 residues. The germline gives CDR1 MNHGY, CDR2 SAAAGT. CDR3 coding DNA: TGTGCCAGCAGCTACGGGACATCCAACGTCTATGGCTACACCTTC. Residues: CASSYGTSNVYGYTF.

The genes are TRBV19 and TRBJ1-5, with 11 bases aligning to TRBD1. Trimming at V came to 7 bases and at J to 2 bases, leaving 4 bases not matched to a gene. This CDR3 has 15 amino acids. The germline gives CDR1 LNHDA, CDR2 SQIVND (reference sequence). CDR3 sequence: CASMPGQGGNQPQHF. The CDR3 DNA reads TGTGCCAGTATGCCGGGACAGGGGGGCAATCAGCCCCAGCATTTT.

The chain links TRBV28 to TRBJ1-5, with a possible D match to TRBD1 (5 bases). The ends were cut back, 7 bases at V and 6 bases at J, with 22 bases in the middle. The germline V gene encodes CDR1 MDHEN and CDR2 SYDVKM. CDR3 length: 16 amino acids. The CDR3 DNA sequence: TGTGCCAGCACCGCAGCCGGGACGAGCAAGGGTCAGCCCCAGCATTTT. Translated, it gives CASTAAGTSKGQPQHF. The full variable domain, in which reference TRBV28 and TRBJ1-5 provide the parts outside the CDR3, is DVKVTQSSRYLVKRTGEKVFLECVQDMDHENMFWYRQDPGLGLRLIYFSYDVKMKEKGDIPEGYSVSREKKERFSLILESASTNQTSMYLCASTAAGTSKGQPQHFGDGTRLSIL.

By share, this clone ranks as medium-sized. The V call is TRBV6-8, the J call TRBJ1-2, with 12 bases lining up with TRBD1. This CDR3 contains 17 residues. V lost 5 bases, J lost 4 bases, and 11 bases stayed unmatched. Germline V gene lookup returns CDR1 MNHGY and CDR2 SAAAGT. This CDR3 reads CASSGPGTGGISYGYTF. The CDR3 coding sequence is TGTGCCAGCAGTGGTCCCGGGACAGGGGGCATAAGCTATGGCTACACCTTC.